This TCR beta chain was recovered during a study of control samples from healthy donors and cancer patients. The length of the CDR3 is 16 residues. Per germline, CDR1 SGHRS and CDR2 YFSETQ. With V trimmed by 0 bases and J by 4 bases, 7 bases remained unmatched. TCRdb keeps only in-frame clones here, not all; method: immunoSEQ multiplex PCR. The profile shows about 54,000 clones, 95% to 97% of them singletons. The chain combines TRBV5-1 with TRBJ2-1; 7 nucleotides match TRBD2. The TCR originated in a woman aged 25 to 39 in good health. Source material: blood. For the CDR3, the DNA is TGCGCCAGCAGCTTGGCGTCGGGAGGCGGTTACAATGAGCAGTTCTTC. Translated: CASSLASGGGYNEQFF.